The 23 T cell receptor beta chains reported below all come from one sample, sequenced in a study of T cell responses to AZD1222 COVID-19 vaccine (TCRdb year 2021). What the time point label conveys for this sample: about 28 days (+/-7) after the second vaccine dose. The sample's treatment or condition label, decoded: meningococcal conjugate vaccine given as trial control. Receptor amplification or capture employed the immunoSEQ multiplex PCR assay. Held by TCRdb, this immuneACCESS table contains in-frame sequences only and omits some clones. Under half of the omission traces to an unresolved V gene where checked; the cause of the rest is unknown. The sample records approximately 200,000 clones, approximately 94% of which are singletons. The top ten clones comprise around 1.7% of the sample. Source: peripheral blood, taken 28 days after the second dose of the MenACWY control vaccine. These receptors were collected from an adult who received the MenACWY meningococcal vaccine as a control.

The chain combines TRBV5-1 with TRBJ2-1, with no clear D. V was pared by 3 bases and J by 12 bases, with 19 bases between. This CDR3 comprises 14 residues. The germline CDR1 and CDR2 sequences are SGHRS and YFSETQ. The CDR3 nucleotides are TGCGCCAGCAGCTGGAATAGTGCAAGTACGTGGCAGTTCTTC. This gives the protein CASSWNSASTWQFF.

The chain joins TRBV5-8 to TRBJ1-1, with D hard to call. CDR1 is SGHTS and CDR2 is YDEGEE in the germline V gene. Between the trimmed V and J ends, which lost 1 base and 1 base, there was a span of 5 bases. CDR3 size: 13 residues. CDR3 sequence (DNA): TGTGCCAGCAGCTTGAAAAGGAACACTGAAGCTTTCTTT. It translates to CASSLKRNTEAFF. The full variable domain, in which reference TRBV5-8 and TRBJ1-1 provide the parts outside the CDR3, is EAGVTQSPTHLIKTRGQQATLRCSPISGHTSVYWYQQALGLGLQFLLWYDEGEERNRGNFPPRFSGRQFPNYSSELNVNALELEDSALYLCASSLKRNTEAFFGQGTRLTVV.

This chain joins TRBV14 and TRBJ2-7, with 10 nucleotides matching TRBD2. The CDR3 runs 16 residues. The germline V gene has CDR1 SGHDN and CDR2 FVKESK. The ends lost 4 bases at V and 7 bases at J; junction bases unmatched: 13. The CDR3 sequence is CASSPQGSGRAGEQYF. In DNA, the CDR3 is TGTGCCAGCAGCCCGCAGGGGAGCGGGAGGGCCGGTGAGCAGTACTTC.

The rearrangement uses TRBV6-1 and TRBJ2-5, with D perhaps matching TRBD2 (5 bases). The CDR3 consists of 15 residues. Germline V lookup: CDR1 MNHNS, CDR2 SASEGT. V lost 2 bases and J 2 bases, leaving 12 bases between the germline ends. CDR3 sequence reads: CASSENRLAQETQYF. The CDR3 nucleotides are TGTGCCAGCAGTGAAAACCGGCTAGCTCAAGAGACCCAGTACTTC.

This clone was seen only once. The chain employs TRBV19 and TRBJ1-3; possible D gene TRBD1, 5 bases. CDR1 and CDR2 from the germline V gene are LNHDA and SQIVND (reference sequence). The CDR3 extends over 15 amino acids. V shed 7 bases and J shed 0 bases, with 13 bases lying between them. The DNA of the CDR3 is TGTGCCAGTACGGGGACGCCATTCTCTGGAAACACCATATATTTT. This encodes CASTGTPFSGNTIYF.

J is TRBJ2-6 and V is TRBV6-1; D gene uncertain. Per germline, CDR1 MNHNS and CDR2 SASEGT. V was trimmed by 2 bases and J by 0 bases, leaving 5 bases between them. CDR3 length: 15 residues. CDR3 nucleotide sequence: TGTGCCAGCAGTGAACTGGGCTCTGGGGCCAACGTCCTGACTTTC. Its protein product is CASSELGSGANVLTF.

The V gene is TRBV30, the J gene TRBJ2-7; 7 bases fit TRBD1. With 5 bases clipped from V and 5 bases from J, the junction kept 3 bases outside the gene matches. Germline V CDR1 and CDR2: GTSNPN, SVGIG (reference sequence). The CDR3 covers 11 residues. The CDR3 spells CAWRDRDEQYF. The CDR3, as DNA: TGTGCCTGGCGCGACAGGGACGAGCAGTACTTC.

The rearrangement uses TRBV30 and TRBJ2-7, with 8 positions matching TRBD2. The germline V gene has CDR1 GTSNPN and CDR2 SVGIG (reference sequence). The CDR3 covers 14 residues. V lost 4 bases to trimming and J lost 5 bases; unmatched junction nucleotides: 10. In DNA form, the CDR3 reads TGTGCCTGGACCCCGGGACTAGATCTGGACGAGCAGTACTTC. Protein: CAWTPGLDLDEQYF.

The rearrangement links TRBV5-1 to TRBJ1-5; possibly TRBD1 for D (5 bases). The CDR3 runs to 15 residues. The germline CDR1 and CDR2 sequences are SGHRS and YFSETQ. V was shortened by 4 bases and J by 1 base, with 12 bases between the two germline ends. The DNA of the CDR3 is TGCGCCAGCAGCCCCGATGGGGGAAGCAATCAGCCCCAGCATTTT. The encoded protein is CASSPDGGSNQPQHF.

This rearrangement joins TRBV12-5 to TRBJ2-5; D is possibly TRBD2 (6 bases). CDR1 LGHNT and CDR2 FRNRAP come from the germline V gene. Trimming shortened V by 1 base and J by 1 base, and 7 bases separated the two germline ends. CDR3 length: 14 residues. The CDR3 protein is CASGLGGLQETQYF. Written as DNA, the CDR3 is TGTGCTAGTGGTTTGGGGGGACTCCAAGAGACCCAGTACTTC.

This rearrangement joins TRBV10-3 to TRBJ1-2, with D possibly matching TRBD1 (5 bases). V was cut by 8 bases and J by 3 bases, with 16 bases left in between. Germline V gene lookup returns CDR1 ENHRY and CDR2 SYGVKD. The CDR3 has 14 amino acids. The CDR3 here is CAIDNVGRDYGYTF. The CDR3 coding sequence is TGTGCCATCGATAACGTGGGGCGCGACTATGGCTACACCTTC.

The chain links TRBV12-3 or TRBV12-4 to TRBJ1-1; D gene ambiguous. Trimming pared 7 bases from V and 1 base from J, leaving 10 bases between. This CDR3 has 13 residues. The CDR3 DNA follows: TGTGCCAGCAACTATTACGGGAACACTGAAGCTTTCTTT. It is translated as CASNYYGNTEAFF.

The CDR3, as DNA: TGCAGTGCTAGCGGAGGGACGAGGCAGTACTTC. It translates to CSASGGTRQYF. The J gene is TRBJ2-7, the V gene TRBV20-1; D is perhaps TRBD2 (6 bases). V was cut by 3 bases and J by 9 bases, with 12 bases left in between. This CDR3 is 11 amino acids long. CDR1 and CDR2 (germline): DFQATT, SNEGSKA (reference sequence).

The gene calls are TRBV10-3 and TRBJ2-7, with D perhaps TRBD1 or TRBD2 (5 bases each). The CDR3 is 14 residues long. Trimming cost V 4 bases and J 3 bases, with 13 bases left between them. Germline-derived CDR1 and CDR2 are ENHRY and SYGVKD. The chain's CDR3 is CAISAGDGNYEQYF. Written as DNA, the CDR3 is TGTGCCATCAGTGCTGGGGACGGGAACTACGAGCAGTACTTC.

This clone was counted once. The V and J genes are TRBV27 and TRBJ2-7, with D hard to call. The CDR3 has 13 residues. V was shortened by 0 bases and J by 4 bases, with 7 bases between the two germline ends. Germline CDR1 reads MNHEY; CDR2 reads SMNVEV (reference sequence). CDR3 amino acids: CASSLSITYEQYF. CDR3 nucleotides: TGTGCCAGCAGTTTATCGATAACATACGAGCAGTACTTC.

The rearrangement uses TRBV30 and TRBJ2-7; TRBD2 agrees at 10 bases. Germline lookup yields CDR1 GTSNPN and CDR2 SVGIG (reference sequence). V dropped 5 bases and J dropped 3; count of bases not matched to a gene: 10. There are 15 residues in the CDR3. The CDR3 loop is CAWSHGLAAIYEQYF. DNA for the CDR3: TGTGCCTGGTCCCATGGACTAGCGGCCATCTACGAGCAGTACTTC.

The chain combines TRBV19 with TRBJ2-7, with TRBD1 matching 9 bases. The junction had 12 bases not matched to a gene; V was cut back by 3 bases and J by 3 bases. The CDR3 totals 17 residues. CDR1 LNHDA and CDR2 SQIVND come from the germline V gene (reference sequence). The CDR3 region has the DNA TGTGCCAGTAGTATTGGGTATGCGACAGGGGGTCGCTACGAGCAGTACTTC. Translating gives CASSIGYATGGRYEQYF.

This clone was observed once. V is TRBV7-6 and J is TRBJ2-1; 12 bases line up with TRBD2. Germline V gene lookup returns CDR1 SGHVS and CDR2 FNYEAQ. The CDR3 length is 15 residues. Germline trimming cut 1 base from V and 9 bases from J; bases unmatched to any gene: 4. The CDR3 is CASSLVASGGGEQFF. DNA of the CDR3: TGTGCCAGCAGCTTAGTGGCTAGCGGGGGGGGTGAGCAGTTCTTC.

The CDR3 DNA sequence: TGTGCCAGCAGAGAGTTCGCGAACACCGGGGAGCTGTTTTTT. Protein: CASREFANTGELFF. The V and J genes are TRBV27 and TRBJ2-2, with no clear D. The V end lost 6 bases, the J end lost 0 bases, and 8 bases lay between the germline ends. The CDR3 length is 14 residues. Per germline, CDR1 MNHEY and CDR2 SMNVEV (reference sequence).

The rearrangement joins TRBV14 to TRBJ2-1; 10 nucleotides line up with TRBD2. V was clipped by 3 bases and J by 5 bases; unmatched bases: 10. Germline V gene sequence: CDR1 SGHDN, CDR2 FVKESK. The CDR3 runs to 17 residues. The CDR3, as DNA: TGTGCCAGCAGCCAGTCACCGAGCGGGGGGGCCAACAATGAGCAGTTCTTC. It encodes CASSQSPSGGANNEQFF. Using reference TRBV14 and TRBJ2-1 for the parts outside the CDR3, the full variable domain is EAGVTQFPSHSVIEKGQTVTLRCDPISGHDNLYWYRRVMGKEIKFLLHFVKESKQDESGMPNNRFLAERTGGTYSTLKVQPAELEDSGVYFCASSQSPSGGANNEQFFGPGTRLTVL.

This chain joins TRBV27 and TRBJ2-1, with D perhaps assigned TRBD1 or TRBD2 (5 bases each). CDR3 length equals 15 residues. With 0 bases removed from V and 1 base from J, the gap between germline ends came to 7 bases. CDR1 and CDR2 from the germline V gene are MNHEY and SMNVEV (reference sequence). This CDR3 reads CASSLSGGSYNEQFF. CDR3 nucleotides: TGTGCCAGCAGTTTATCTGGGGGTTCCTACAATGAGCAGTTCTTC.

This clone was observed a single time. The J gene is TRBJ1-6, the V gene TRBV7-3; 8 bases line up with TRBD1. V was clipped by 6 bases and J by 8 bases; unmatched bases: 9. The CDR3 extends over 15 amino acids. Germline CDR1 is SGHTA and CDR2 is FQGTGA. CDR3 nucleotides: TGTGCCAGCAGTTTTACCGGGACAGGCGATTCACCCCTCCACTTT. Protein sequence: CASSFTGTGDSPLHF.

Turning to this clone: This specimen includes other DNA sequences encoding the same CDR3. The V gene is TRBV28, the J gene TRBJ2-1; D remains unclear. Per the germline V gene, CDR1 is MDHEN and CDR2 is SYDVKM. V lost 5 bases and J 0 bases, leaving 2 bases between the germline ends. The CDR3 consists of 12 residues. The CDR3 is CASSGSYNEQFF. As DNA, the CDR3 is TGTGCCAGCAGTGGCTCCTACAATGAGCAGTTCTTC.